The clone carrying this T cell receptor (beta chain) was picked up one time. The assay was immunoSEQ multiplex PCR, and TCRdb's table has in-frame clones only and misses some. The sample yields roughly 50,000 clones, about nine tenths seen once. The sample comes from a study of blood T cell repertoires in COVID-19. The CDR3 runs to 14 residues. Germline V gives CDR1 SGDLS, CDR2 YYNGEE. V was trimmed by 4 bases and J by 8 bases, leaving 13 bases between them. What was sequenced was peripheral blood. The TCR sequence derives from a man between 65 and 85 years old with acute or convalescent COVID-19. The chain has TRBV9 and TRBJ1-6; D gene ambiguous. The CDR3 sequence: CASSSEGGYSPLHF. The CDR3 region has the DNA TGTGCCAGCAGCTCAGAGGGCGGCTATTCACCCCTCCACTTT.